This is a list of T cell receptor beta chains from one sample in a study of PD-L1 blockade in urothelial cancer. The protocol was immunoSEQ multiplex PCR, while the TCRdb copy is restricted to in-frame clones and leaves out a portion. The top ten clones hold about 29% of a sample with 30,000 to 35,000 clones, about 79% of them seen once. The sequences come from PBMCs, collected around atezolizumab (anti-PD-L1) treatment. The receptors shown here come from a man in his 60s with urothelial cancer. The CDR3 runs from the conserved cysteine through the conserved F or W. The order of the fields is CDR3 DNA, CDR3 protein, clone size, J gene, D gene, V gene. A D gene is named only where the DNA matches it firmly. For some rows the clone size is stated as once, few or many, or as a class when expanded; others skip it.

cdr3_nt: TGCGCCAGCAGTGAGTGGCGGGACAATGAGCAGTTCTTC
cdr3_aa: CASSEWRDNEQFF
clone_size: -
j_call: TRBJ2-1
d_call: -
v_call: TRBV10-1

cdr3_nt: TGTGCCATCAGTACGGCCTATCGAGGCGATGAGCAGTTCTTC
cdr3_aa: CAISTAYRGDEQFF
clone_size: -
j_call: TRBJ2-1
d_call: -
v_call: TRBV10-3

cdr3_nt: TGCGCCAGCAGCCAAGATCGGGCAGGGAATAACTATGGCTACACCTTC
cdr3_aa: CASSQDRAGNNYGYTF
clone_size: -
j_call: TRBJ1-2
d_call: -
v_call: TRBV4-1

cdr3_nt: TGTGCCAGCAGCAAGGACTTCGCGAACACCGGGGAGCTGTTTTTT
cdr3_aa: CASSKDFANTGELFF
clone_size: few
j_call: TRBJ2-2
d_call: -
v_call: TRBV7-6

cdr3_nt: TGTGCCAGTAGTATCAGGGGACAGGGGGGTTTGCGGAATCAGCCCCAGCATTTT
cdr3_aa: CASSIRGQGGLRNQPQHF
clone_size: -
j_call: TRBJ1-5
d_call: TRBD1
v_call: TRBV19

cdr3_nt: TGTGCCAGCAGTTACGGCGGGGGGAGCGGTGGCTACACCTTC
cdr3_aa: CASSYGGGSGGYTF
clone_size: -
j_call: TRBJ1-2
d_call: -
v_call: TRBV6-6

cdr3_nt: TGTGCCTGGAGTGTAGGACACCCGATCACCGGGGAGCTGTTTTTT
cdr3_aa: CAWSVGHPITGELFF
clone_size: -
j_call: TRBJ2-2
d_call: -
v_call: TRBV30

cdr3_nt: TGCGCCAGCAGCGGAGCCGGACAGGGGACTGATACGCAGTATTTT
cdr3_aa: CASSGAGQGTDTQYF
clone_size: -
j_call: TRBJ2-3
d_call: TRBD1
v_call: TRBV5-1

cdr3_nt: TGCAGCGTTGGGGGGGGTAGGTCCTCCTACGAGCAGTACTTC
cdr3_aa: CSVGGGRSSYEQYF
clone_size: -
j_call: TRBJ2-7
d_call: TRBD2
v_call: TRBV29-1

cdr3_nt: TGTGCCAGCAGTGACCGACAGGGGAAATACGAGCAGTACTTC
cdr3_aa: CASSDRQGKYEQYF
clone_size: once
j_call: TRBJ2-7
d_call: TRBD1
v_call: TRBV2

cdr3_nt: TGTGCCAGCAGCTTCGGACTAGCGTCGTTCTTC
cdr3_aa: CASSFGLASFF
clone_size: -
j_call: TRBJ2-1
d_call: TRBD2
v_call: TRBV7-2

cdr3_nt: TGTGCCAGCTCACCACTTTCGGGGGCCTACAATGAGCAGTTCTTC
cdr3_aa: CASSPLSGAYNEQFF
clone_size: -
j_call: TRBJ2-1
d_call: -
v_call: TRBV18